Below are 29 T cell receptor beta chains sequenced from a single sample in a study of lymphopenia after photon versus proton radiotherapy. TCRdb's copy holds only in-frame clones and misses some; the assay was immunoSEQ multiplex PCR. The data hold 40,000 to 55,000 clones, with roughly 90% observed a single time. The sample here was peripheral blood, taken from a patient treated with photon-based radiotherapy. These receptors came from a middle-aged woman with cholangiocarcinoma.

The CDR3 nucleotides are TGTGCCAGCAGTTCACAGGGTACAGACTATGGCTACACCTTC. Translation: CASSSQGTDYGYTF. J is TRBJ1-2 and V is TRBV28; D possibly corresponds to TRBD1 (6 bases). The V and J ends lost 4 bases and 3 bases respectively, with 12 bases between them. Germline V gene lookup returns CDR1 MDHEN and CDR2 SYDVKM. This CDR3 region has 14 residues.

The chain employs TRBV29-1 and TRBJ1-4, with unresolved D. The CDR3 extends over 15 amino acids. Germline lookup yields CDR1 SQVTM and CDR2 ANQGSEA. The V end lost 4 bases, the J end lost 0 bases, and 12 bases lay between the germline ends. The CDR3 coding sequence is TGCAGCGTTGGTACGGTTACTGCAACTAATGAAAAACTGTTTTTT. Encoded protein: CSVGTVTATNEKLFF.

V usage is TRBV25-1 and J usage is TRBJ2-3; possibly TRBD1 for D (6 bases). The V end lost 7 bases, the J end lost 6 bases, and 23 bases lay between the germline ends. The germline CDR1 and CDR2 sequences are MGHDK and SYGVNS. The CDR3 runs 16 residues. The CDR3 sequence is CASTLPGAEQGDTQYF. In DNA form, the CDR3 reads TGTGCCAGCACCCTCCCTGGAGCGGAGCAGGGGGATACGCAGTATTTT.

The gene calls are TRBV19 and TRBJ2-2; tentative D call: TRBD1 (6 bases). The CDR3 runs to 15 residues. Germline lookup yields CDR1 LNHDA and CDR2 SQIVND (reference sequence). The ends were cut back, 9 bases at V and 0 bases at J, with 14 bases in the middle. The CDR3 bases are TGTGCCAGCACATCCGGGACAACGAACACCGGGGAGCTGTTTTTT. Translated, it gives CASTSGTTNTGELFF.

The sample holds a few counts of this clone. This sequence joins TRBV28 and TRBJ1-5; D not resolved. CDR3 length equals 16 residues. Germline lookup yields CDR1 MDHEN and CDR2 SYDVKM. The V and J ends lost 4 bases and 0 bases respectively, with 13 bases between them. The CDR3 bases are TGTGCCAGCAGTTCCGCTGAACTTTATAGCAATCAGCCCCAGCATTTT. This gives the protein CASSSAELYSNQPQHF.

The gene calls are TRBV11-2 and TRBJ2-7; 10 bases align to TRBD2. The CDR3 loop spans 18 amino acids. In germline, CDR1 is SGHAT, CDR2 FQNNGV. V was pared by 5 bases and J by 2 bases, with 15 bases of the junction left unmatched. CDR3 region: CASSLRGRGLAVTYEQYF. The CDR3 DNA is TGTGCCAGCAGCCTCAGGGGGAGAGGACTAGCGGTTACCTACGAGCAGTACTTC. Full variable domain (missing parts from reference TRBV11-2 and TRBJ2-7): EAGVAQSPRYKIIEKRQSVAFWCNPISGHATLYWYQQILGQGPKLLIQFQNNGVVDDSQLPKDRFSAERLKGVDSTLKIQPAKLEDSAVYLCASSLRGRGLAVTYEQYFGPGTRLTVT.

The chain recombines TRBV30 with TRBJ2-5, with 9 nucleotides matching TRBD1. The V gene end was trimmed by 3 bases and the J gene end by 4 bases; junction bases not matched to a gene: 9. This CDR3 comprises 15 residues. CDR1 and CDR2 from the germline V gene are GTSNPN and SVGIG (reference sequence). The CDR3 DNA sequence: TGTGCCTGGAGCCCCGGGACAGGGAAGCTAGAGACCCAGTACTTC. This encodes CAWSPGTGKLETQYF.

The chain recombines TRBV7-9 with TRBJ1-1, with TRBD1 matching over 10 bases. Germline V CDR1 and CDR2: SEHNR, FQNEAQ (reference sequence). The CDR3 is 15 amino acids. J was trimmed by 7 bases and V by 5 bases; bases with no gene match: 10. CDR3 residues: CASSRKGTGEYEAFF. The CDR3 DNA is TGTGCCAGCAGCCGAAAAGGGACAGGGGAATATGAAGCTTTCTTT.

V gene TRBV28 combines with J gene TRBJ2-1, with TRBD2 identical over 8 bases. Germline-derived CDR1 and CDR2 are MDHEN and SYDVKM. There are 14 residues in the CDR3. With 5 bases clipped from V and 12 bases from J, the junction kept 12 bases outside the gene matches. CDR3 loop: CASSEGGGPYTQFF. In nucleotides, the CDR3 is TGTGCCAGCAGTGAGGGCGGGGGGCCCTACACGCAGTTCTTC.

This sequence joins TRBV6-6 and TRBJ1-1, with D maybe TRBD1 (6 bases). V was cut by 0 bases and J by 5 bases, with 16 bases left in between. CDR3 size: 16 residues. CDR1 and CDR2 (germline): MNHNY, SVGAGI (reference sequence). DNA for the CDR3: TGTGCCAGCAGTTACTCGGACAGAGTCCCGAGGACTGAAGCTTTCTTT. Protein: CASSYSDRVPRTEAFF.

V usage is TRBV5-1 and J usage is TRBJ2-3, with 7 nucleotides matching TRBD2. From germline, CDR1 is SGHRS and CDR2 YFSETQ. V lost 4 bases to trimming and J lost 2 bases; unmatched junction nucleotides: 4. The CDR3 spans 14 residues. The CDR3 region has the DNA TGCGCCAGCAGCCTCGGGACTAACACAGATACGCAGTATTTT. Its protein product is CASSLGTNTDTQYF.

The rearrangement links TRBV9 to TRBJ2-5; a weak D match, TRBD1 (5 bases). This CDR3 has 16 amino acids. The germline CDR1 and CDR2 sequences are SGDLS and YYNGEE. The germline V and J ends were trimmed by 0 bases and 3 bases, with 15 bases remaining between them. The DNA of the CDR3 is TGTGCCAGCAGCGTAGGGGGCCGGGCTACCAAAGAGACCCAGTACTTC. This gives the protein CASSVGGRATKETQYF.

This clone was seen a single time. This CDR3 reads CASSATGDSPLHF. The CDR3 region has the DNA TGTGCCAGCAGCGCAACAGGGGATTCACCCCTCCACTTT. This chain connects TRBV7-9 to TRBJ1-6, with 7 positions matching TRBD1. V gave up 5 bases and J gave up 8 bases; unmatched junction bases: 3. Germline V lookup: CDR1 SEHNR, CDR2 FQNEAQ (reference sequence). This CDR3 region has 13 residues.

In its sample, this clone was seen once. The chain combines TRBV7-8 with TRBJ2-1; TRBD2 might be the D (6 bases). Germline CDR1 is SGHVS and CDR2 is FQNEAQ. V gave up 5 bases and J gave up 5 bases, with 10 bases separating them. The CDR3 is made up of 13 amino acids. CDR3 amino acids: CASSRLDNNEQFF. The DNA of the CDR3 is TGTGCCAGCAGCCGACTAGATAACAATGAGCAGTTCTTC.

Details on this clone: A junction end diverges from the germline sequence, so it may reflect a read error. The chain joins TRBV15 to TRBJ1-5, with TRBD1 identical over 9 bases. CDR1 is LNHNV, CDR2 YYDKDF, per germline (reference sequence). This CDR3 is built from 14 residues. CDR3 in amino acids: CATRRGTGNQPQHF. In DNA form, the CDR3 reads TGTGCCACCAGAAGAGGGACAGGGAATCAGCCCCAGCATTTT.

V and J are TRBV7-2 and TRBJ1-5; D call uncertain. CDR1 is SGHTA and CDR2 is FQGNSA in the germline V gene. The CDR3 covers 16 residues. V was trimmed by 2 bases and J by 6 bases, leaving 17 bases between them. The DNA of the CDR3 is TGTGCCAGCAGCTTATCAAGCGGCAGTCTTTTTCAGCCCCAGCATTTT. It yields the protein CASSLSSGSLFQPQHF.

This clone is a singleton in its sample. The V call is TRBV9, the J call TRBJ1-4; D is unclear. V was trimmed by 0 bases and J by 5 bases, leaving 8 bases between them. Germline values: CDR1 SGDLS, CDR2 YYNGEE. This CDR3 region has 14 residues. As DNA, the CDR3 is TGTGCCAGCAGCGTAGAAGGTGCCAATGAAAAACTGTTTTTT. Translating it yields CASSVEGANEKLFF.

In its sample, this clone was seen once. The chain combines TRBV18 with TRBJ1-5; the D is unclear. V was shortened by 2 bases and J by 0 bases, with 2 bases between the two germline ends. CDR3 size: 13 residues. CDR1 is KGHSH, CDR2 LQKENI, per germline. In DNA, the CDR3 is TGTGCCAGCTCACCATTTAGCAATCAGCCCCAGCATTTT. It is translated as CASSPFSNQPQHF.

The CDR3 nucleotides are TGTGCCAGCATCGAGGGACAGAAAAGCTGGGCAGGTGAAGCTTTCTTT. Translating it yields CASIEGQKSWAGEAFF. The J gene is TRBJ1-1, the V gene TRBV2; 7 bases line up with TRBD1. Trimming took 7 bases from V and 7 from J; bases not matched to a gene: 18. The CDR3 is made up of 16 amino acids. Germline V CDR1 and CDR2: SNHLY, FYNNEI.

V is TRBV11-2 and J is TRBJ2-3; D ambiguous. This CDR3 has 12 amino acids. The V gene lost 5 bases and the J gene lost 4 bases, with 7 bases spanning the gap. CDR1 is SGHAT and CDR2 is FQNNGV in the germline V gene. The DNA of the CDR3 is TGTGCCAGCAGCCTTGGATCAGATACGCAGTATTTT. Protein sequence: CASSLGSDTQYF.

The chain joins TRBV29-1 to TRBJ1-2, with D possibly TRBD1 on 6 matching bases. V gave up 7 bases and J gave up 5 bases, with 14 bases separating them. This CDR3 is 12 amino acids long. Germline V lookup: CDR1 SQVTM, CDR2 ANQGSEA. For the CDR3, the DNA is TGCAGCGATTCCGGGACACTTTATGGCTACACCTTC. Its protein is CSDSGTLYGYTF.

This rearrangement joins TRBV28 to TRBJ2-7; D remains unclear. V was shortened by 8 bases and J by 6 bases, with 11 bases between the two germline ends. Germline lookup yields CDR1 MDHEN and CDR2 SYDVKM. The CDR3 covers 11 residues. In DNA form, the CDR3 reads TGTGCCAGCGGGCAGCGACGCGAGCAGTACTTC. Its translation is CASGQRREQYF.

This clone was counted a single time. This chain joins TRBV7-3 and TRBJ1-1; D is undetermined. V was clipped by 1 base and J by 1 base, with 7 bases between them. Germline assignment: CDR1 SGHTA and CDR2 FQGTGA. The CDR3 contains 14 residues. CDR3 nucleotides: TGTGCCAGCAGCTTAAGTGGTTCGAACACTGAAGCTTTCTTT. Translation gives CASSLSGSNTEAFF.

V usage is TRBV6-5 and J usage is TRBJ1-5; TRBD1 is a possible D gene (5 bases). Trimming removed 2 bases at V and 7 bases at J, with 9 bases between. The germline V gene has CDR1 MNHEY and CDR2 SVGAGI. This CDR3 contains 13 residues. The CDR3 DNA reads as TGTGCCAGCAGTTACAGAAGGGGACAGCCCCAGCATTTT. Translation gives CASSYRRGQPQHF.

This CDR3 is CASSQDQLSSYNEQFF. The CDR3 DNA follows: TGCGCCAGCAGCCAAGATCAGTTGAGCTCCTACAATGAGCAGTTCTTC. The genes are TRBV4-1 and TRBJ2-1; D unresolved. CDR3 length: 16 residues. Germline CDR1 MGHRA, CDR2 YSYEKL. The V end lost 0 bases, the J end lost 0 bases, and 9 bases lay between the germline ends.

The chain carries TRBV4-3 and TRBJ2-1, with 8 positions matching TRBD2. Trimming cost V 0 bases and J 5 bases; bases outside gene matches: 9. The CDR3 runs to 17 residues. The germline V gene has CDR1 LGHNA and CDR2 YSLEER. For the CDR3, the DNA is TGCGCCAGCAGCCAAGATCCGGCTAGCGGGCTTAACAATGAGCAGTTCTTC. Its translation: CASSQDPASGLNNEQFF.

This clone was detected only once. The chain carries TRBV19 and TRBJ2-2; D possibly corresponds to TRBD1 (6 bases). Germline CDR1 LNHDA, CDR2 SQIVND (reference sequence). The CDR3 is 14 residues long. Trimming shortened V by 6 bases and J by 0 bases, and 8 bases separated the two germline ends. The DNA for the CDR3 is TGTGCCAGTAGCGACAGGTCGAACACCGGGGAGCTGTTTTTT. It is translated as CASSDRSNTGELFF.

This chain's CDR3 is CAWSPWELEQYF. In nucleotides, the CDR3 is TGTGCCTGGAGTCCCTGGGAATTAGAGCAGTACTTC. The genes are TRBV30 and TRBJ2-7; D gene uncertain. V dropped 2 bases and J dropped 7 bases, with 12 bases sitting between them. CDR3 size: 12 residues. Germline values: CDR1 GTSNPN, CDR2 SVGIG (reference sequence).

This clone was detected a few times. The chain uses TRBV5-4 and TRBJ1-1; 9 bases are shared with TRBD1. Germline V CDR1 and CDR2: SGHNT, YYREEE (reference sequence). The junction had 8 bases not matched to a gene; V was cut back by 9 bases and J by 5 bases. The CDR3 runs to 13 residues. The CDR3 protein is CATRTGGKTEAFF. The CDR3 DNA follows: TGTGCCACACGTACAGGGGGCAAGACTGAAGCTTTCTTT.